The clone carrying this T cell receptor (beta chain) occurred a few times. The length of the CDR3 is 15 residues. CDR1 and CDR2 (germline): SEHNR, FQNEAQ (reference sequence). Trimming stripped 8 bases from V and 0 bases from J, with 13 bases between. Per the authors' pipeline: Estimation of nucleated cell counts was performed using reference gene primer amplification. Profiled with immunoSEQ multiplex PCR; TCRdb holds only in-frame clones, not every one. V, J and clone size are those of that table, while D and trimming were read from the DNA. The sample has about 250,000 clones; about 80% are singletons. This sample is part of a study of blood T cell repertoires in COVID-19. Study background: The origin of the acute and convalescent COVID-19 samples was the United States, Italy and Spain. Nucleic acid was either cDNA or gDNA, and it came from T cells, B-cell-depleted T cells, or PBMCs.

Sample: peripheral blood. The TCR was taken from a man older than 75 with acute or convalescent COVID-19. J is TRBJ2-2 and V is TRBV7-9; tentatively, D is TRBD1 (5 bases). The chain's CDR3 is CASPAGISNTGELFF. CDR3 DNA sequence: TGTGCCAGCCCAGCAGGGATATCGAACACCGGGGAGCTGTTTTTT.